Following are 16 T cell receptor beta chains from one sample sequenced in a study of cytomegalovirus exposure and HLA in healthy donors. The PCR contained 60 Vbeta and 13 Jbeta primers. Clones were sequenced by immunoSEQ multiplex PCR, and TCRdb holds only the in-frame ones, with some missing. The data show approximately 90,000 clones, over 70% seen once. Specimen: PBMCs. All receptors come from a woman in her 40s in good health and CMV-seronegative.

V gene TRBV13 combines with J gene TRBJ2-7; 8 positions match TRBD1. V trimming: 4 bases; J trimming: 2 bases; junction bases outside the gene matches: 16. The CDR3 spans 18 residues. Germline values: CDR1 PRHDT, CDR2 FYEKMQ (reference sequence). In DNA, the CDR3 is TGTGCCAGCAGCTCGACGCGCTACGAGGGACAGGATGCCTACGAGCAGTACTTC. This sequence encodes CASSSTRYEGQDAYEQYF.

The chain's CDR3 is CASSLNPGQEDTEAFF. CDR3 nucleotides: TGCGCCAGCAGCCTGAACCCGGGACAGGAAGACACTGAAGCTTTCTTT. J is TRBJ1-1 and V is TRBV4-1; TRBD1 matches at 8 bases. The junction had 10 bases not matched to a gene; V was cut back by 4 bases and J by 3 bases. The CDR3 is made up of 16 amino acids. CDR1 is MGHRA and CDR2 is YSYEKL in the germline V gene.

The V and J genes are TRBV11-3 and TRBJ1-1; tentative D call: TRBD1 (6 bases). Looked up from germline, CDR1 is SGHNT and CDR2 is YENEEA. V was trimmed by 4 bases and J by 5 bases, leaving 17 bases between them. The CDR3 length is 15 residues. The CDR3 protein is CASSSPAQGKTEAFF. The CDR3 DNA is TGTGCCAGCAGCTCGCCCGCACAGGGTAAAACTGAAGCTTTCTTT.

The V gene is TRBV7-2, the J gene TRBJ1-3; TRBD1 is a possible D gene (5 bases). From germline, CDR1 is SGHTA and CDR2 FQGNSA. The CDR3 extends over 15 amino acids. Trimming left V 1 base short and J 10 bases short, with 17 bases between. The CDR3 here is CASSLEGGTLATIYF. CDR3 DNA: TGTGCCAGCAGCTTAGAAGGAGGGACTTTAGCAACCATATATTTT.

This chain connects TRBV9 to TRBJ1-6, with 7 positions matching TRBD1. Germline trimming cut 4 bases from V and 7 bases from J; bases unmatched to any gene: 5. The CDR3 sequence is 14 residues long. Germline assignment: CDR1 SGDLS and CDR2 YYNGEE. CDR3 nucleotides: TGTGCCAGCAGCCGCGGGACAGAAAATTCACCCCTCCACTTT. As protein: CASSRGTENSPLHF. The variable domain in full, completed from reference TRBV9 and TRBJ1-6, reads DSGVTQTPKHLITATGQRVTLRCSPRSGDLSVYWYQQSLDQGLQFLIQYYNGEERAKGNILERFSAQQFPDLHSELNLSSLELGDSALYFCASSRGTENSPLHFGNGTRLTVT.

The CDR3 DNA sequence: TGTGCCAGCAGGTCGGGACAGGGACCCCTCGAGCAGTACTTC. Protein: CASRSGQGPLEQYF. The rearrangement joins TRBV7-9 to TRBJ2-7, with 9 bases identical to TRBD1. After removal of 6 bases from V and 6 bases from J, the junction contained 9 bases not matched to a gene. Looked up from germline, CDR1 is SEHNR and CDR2 is FQNEAQ (reference sequence). The CDR3 sequence is 14 residues long.

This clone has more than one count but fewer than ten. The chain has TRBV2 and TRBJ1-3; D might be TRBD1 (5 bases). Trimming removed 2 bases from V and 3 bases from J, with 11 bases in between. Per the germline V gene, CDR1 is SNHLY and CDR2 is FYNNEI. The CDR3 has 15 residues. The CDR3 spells CASSEYGRVGNTIYF. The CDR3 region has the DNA TGTGCCAGCAGTGAATATGGCAGGGTTGGAAACACCATATATTTT.

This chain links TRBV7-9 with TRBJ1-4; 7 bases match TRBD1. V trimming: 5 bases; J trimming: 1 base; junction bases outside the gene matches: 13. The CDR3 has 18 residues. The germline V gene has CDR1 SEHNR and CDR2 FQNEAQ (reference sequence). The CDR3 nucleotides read TGTGCCAGCAGCGATACCGCCTCGGACAGGAGAACTAATGAAAAACTGTTTTTT. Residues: CASSDTASDRRTNEKLFF.

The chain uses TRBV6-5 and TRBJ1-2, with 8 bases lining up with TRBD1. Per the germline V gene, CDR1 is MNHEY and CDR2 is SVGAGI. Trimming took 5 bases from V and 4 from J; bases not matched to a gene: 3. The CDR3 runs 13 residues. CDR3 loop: CASSRDRTYGYTF. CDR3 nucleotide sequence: TGTGCCAGCAGTCGGGACAGGACCTATGGCTACACCTTC.

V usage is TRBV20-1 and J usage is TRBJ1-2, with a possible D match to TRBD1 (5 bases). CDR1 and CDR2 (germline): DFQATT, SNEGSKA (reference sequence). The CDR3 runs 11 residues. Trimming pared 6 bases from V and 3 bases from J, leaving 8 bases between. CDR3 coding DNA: TGCAGTGCGGAAGGGGACTATGGCTACACCTTC. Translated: CSAEGDYGYTF.

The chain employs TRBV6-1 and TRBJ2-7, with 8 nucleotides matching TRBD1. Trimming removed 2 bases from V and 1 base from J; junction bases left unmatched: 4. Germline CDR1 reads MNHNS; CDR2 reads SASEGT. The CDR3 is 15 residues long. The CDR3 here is CASSELTGASYEQYF. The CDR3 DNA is TGTGCCAGCAGTGAATTGACAGGGGCGTCCTACGAGCAGTACTTC.

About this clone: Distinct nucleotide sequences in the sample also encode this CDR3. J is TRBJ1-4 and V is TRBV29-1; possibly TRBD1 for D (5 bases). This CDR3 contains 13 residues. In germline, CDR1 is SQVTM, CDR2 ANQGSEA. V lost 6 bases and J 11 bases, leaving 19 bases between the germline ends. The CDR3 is CSVEIKTGGKLFF. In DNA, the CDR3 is TGCAGCGTCGAAATAAAAACTGGGGGGAAACTGTTTTTT.

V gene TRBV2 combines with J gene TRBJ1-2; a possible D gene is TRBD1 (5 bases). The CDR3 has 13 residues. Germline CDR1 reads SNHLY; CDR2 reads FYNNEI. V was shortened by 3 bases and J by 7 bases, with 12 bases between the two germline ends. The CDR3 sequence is CASSDARDLGYTF. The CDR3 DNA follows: TGTGCCAGCAGTGACGCCAGGGATCTTGGCTACACCTTC.

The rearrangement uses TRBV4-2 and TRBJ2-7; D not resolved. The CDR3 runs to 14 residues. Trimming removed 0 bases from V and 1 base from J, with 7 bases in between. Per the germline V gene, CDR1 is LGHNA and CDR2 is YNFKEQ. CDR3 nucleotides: TGTGCCAGCAGCCAAGATATTGAGTCCTACGAGCAGTACTTC. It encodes CASSQDIESYEQYF.

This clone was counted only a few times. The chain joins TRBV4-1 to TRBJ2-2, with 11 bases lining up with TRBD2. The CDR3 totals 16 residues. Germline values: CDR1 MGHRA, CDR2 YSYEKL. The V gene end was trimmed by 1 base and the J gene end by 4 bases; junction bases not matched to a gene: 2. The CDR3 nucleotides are TGCGCCAGCAGCCAAGGAGGACTAGCGGGCACCGGGGAGCTGTTTTTT. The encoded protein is CASSQGGLAGTGELFF.

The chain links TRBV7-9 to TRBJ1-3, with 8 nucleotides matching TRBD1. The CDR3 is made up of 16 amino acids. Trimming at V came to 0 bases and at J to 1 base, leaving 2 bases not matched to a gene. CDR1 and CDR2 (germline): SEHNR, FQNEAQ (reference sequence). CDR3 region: CASSLATGGSGNTIYF. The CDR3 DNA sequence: TGTGCCAGCAGCTTAGCTACAGGGGGTTCTGGAAACACCATATATTTT. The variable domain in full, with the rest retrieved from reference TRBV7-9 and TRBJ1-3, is DTGVSQNPRHKITKRGQNVTFRCDPISEHNRLYWYRQTLGQGPEFLTYFQNEAQLEKSRLLSDRFSAERPKGSFSTLEIQRTEQGDSAMYLCASSLATGGSGNTIYFGEGSWLTVV.